The following is a TCR beta chain sequence with its context. Used for diagnoses were clinical symptoms, serum thyroxine and TRAb, thyroid ultrasound and orbital computed tomography. PBMCs stemmed from around 9.3 ml fresh peripheral blood. The sample comes from a study of T cells in Graves' hyperthyroidism and ophthalmopathy. Using RNA transcripts as the source, TCR beta CDR3 regions were amplified. First-round RT-PCR of the TCR CDR3 relied on the HTBI primer set. TCRdb fed the multiplex PCR reads into MiXCR, producing one record per CDR3 protein. Among hundreds of thousands of distinct CDR3 sequences, approximately 15% were seen once, and the ten largest hold around a quarter. The CDR3 spans 14 residues. Looked up from germline, CDR1 is GTSNPN and CDR2 is SVGIG (reference sequence). V lost 0 bases, J lost 15 bases, and 12 bases stayed unmatched.

This chain links TRBV30 with TRBJ2-1; 9 bases align to TRBD2. This receptor was identified in a woman between 18 and 30 years old with Graves' hyperthyroidism that later progressed to Graves' ophthalmopathy. Sequencing input: blood. CDR3 protein: CAWSVSWREGLWFF. CDR3 bases: TGTGCCTGGAGTGTTTCGTGGCGGGAGGGTTTATGGTTCTTC.